The 2 T cell receptor beta chains in this list originate from one sample, sequenced in a study of OX40 agonist ivuxolimab in advanced cancers. Assay: immunoSEQ multiplex PCR; the TCRdb copy retains only in-frame clones and omits some. The data hold 98,000 or so clones, with around 93% observed a single time. The specimen comprised CD4+ or CD8+ T cells sorted from blood, sampled in a trial of the OX40 agonist ivuxolimab. These receptors were collected from an adult with an advanced solid tumor such as melanoma, head and neck, liver or kidney cancer.

The chain links TRBV30 to TRBJ2-1, with 7 positions matching TRBD2. The CDR3 is made up of 16 amino acids. The germline V gene has CDR1 GTSNPN and CDR2 SVGIG (reference sequence). V shed 0 bases, J shed 0 bases, and the junction held 5 bases outside the gene matches. The CDR3 sequence is CAWSVRGVVSYNEQFF. The CDR3 DNA reads as TGTGCCTGGAGTGTACGGGGGGTAGTCTCCTACAATGAGCAGTTCTTC.

The chain couples TRBV9 to TRBJ2-7, with a possible D match to TRBD1 (6 bases). Looked up from germline, CDR1 is SGDLS and CDR2 is YYNGEE. Trimming took off 4 bases at V and 7 bases at J, with 18 bases between the two ends. The CDR3 has 14 amino acids. CDR3 loop: CASSTLDSSTEQYF. The CDR3 DNA reads as TGTGCCAGCAGCACCCTGGACAGTTCTACGGAGCAGTACTTC.